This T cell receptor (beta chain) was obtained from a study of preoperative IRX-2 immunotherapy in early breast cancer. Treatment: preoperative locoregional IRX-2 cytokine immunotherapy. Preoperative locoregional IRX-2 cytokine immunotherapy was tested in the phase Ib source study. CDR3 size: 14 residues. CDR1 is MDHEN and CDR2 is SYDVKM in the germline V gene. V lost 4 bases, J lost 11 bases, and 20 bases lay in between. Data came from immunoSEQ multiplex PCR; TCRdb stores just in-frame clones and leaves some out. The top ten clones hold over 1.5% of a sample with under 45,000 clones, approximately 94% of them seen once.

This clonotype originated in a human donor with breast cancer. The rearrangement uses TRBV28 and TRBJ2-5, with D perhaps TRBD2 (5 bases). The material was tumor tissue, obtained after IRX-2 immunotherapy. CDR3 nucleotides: TGTGCCAGCAGTTCTTTGGACGGGGATAACGGACAGTACTTC. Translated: CASSSLDGDNGQYF.